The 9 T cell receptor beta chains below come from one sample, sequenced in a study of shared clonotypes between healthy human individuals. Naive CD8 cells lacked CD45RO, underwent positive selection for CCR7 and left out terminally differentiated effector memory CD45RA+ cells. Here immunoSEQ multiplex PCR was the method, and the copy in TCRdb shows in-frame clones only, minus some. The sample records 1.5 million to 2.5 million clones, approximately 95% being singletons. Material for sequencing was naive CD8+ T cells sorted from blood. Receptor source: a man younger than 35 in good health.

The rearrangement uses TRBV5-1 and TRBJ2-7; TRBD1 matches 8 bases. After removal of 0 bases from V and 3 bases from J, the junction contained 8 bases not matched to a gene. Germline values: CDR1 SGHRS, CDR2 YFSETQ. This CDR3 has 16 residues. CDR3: CASSLGPRGRDYEQYF. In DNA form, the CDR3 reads TGCGCCAGCAGCTTGGGGCCCAGGGGGCGCGACTACGAGCAGTACTTC.

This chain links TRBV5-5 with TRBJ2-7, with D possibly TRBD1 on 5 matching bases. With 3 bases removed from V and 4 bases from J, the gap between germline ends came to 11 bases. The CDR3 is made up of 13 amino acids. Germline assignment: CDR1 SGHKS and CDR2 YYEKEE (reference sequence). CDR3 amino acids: CASSSATAYEQYF. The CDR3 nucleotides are TGTGCCAGCAGCTCTGCGACAGCGTACGAGCAGTACTTC.

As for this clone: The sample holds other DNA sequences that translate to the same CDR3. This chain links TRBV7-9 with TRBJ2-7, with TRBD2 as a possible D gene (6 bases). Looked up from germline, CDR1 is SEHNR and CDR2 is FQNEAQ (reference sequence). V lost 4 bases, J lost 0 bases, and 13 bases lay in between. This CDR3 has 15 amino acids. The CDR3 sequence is CASSSRQGGSYEQYF. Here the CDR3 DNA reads TGTGCCAGCAGCTCCCGGCAGGGAGGCTCCTACGAGCAGTACTTC.

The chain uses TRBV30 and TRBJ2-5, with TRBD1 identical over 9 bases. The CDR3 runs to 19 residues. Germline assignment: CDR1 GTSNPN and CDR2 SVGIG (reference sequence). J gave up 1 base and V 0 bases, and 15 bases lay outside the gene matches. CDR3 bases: TGTGCCTGGAGTGTACTGGAACCGGAGGTACAGGGGGCCCAAGAGACCCAGTACTTC. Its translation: CAWSVLEPEVQGAQETQYF.

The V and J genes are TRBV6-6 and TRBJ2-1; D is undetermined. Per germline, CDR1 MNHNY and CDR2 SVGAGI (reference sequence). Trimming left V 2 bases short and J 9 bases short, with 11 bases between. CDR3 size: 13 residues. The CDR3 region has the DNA TGTGCCAGCAGTTACACCAAAGTGGGTGAGCAGTTCTTC. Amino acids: CASSYTKVGEQFF.

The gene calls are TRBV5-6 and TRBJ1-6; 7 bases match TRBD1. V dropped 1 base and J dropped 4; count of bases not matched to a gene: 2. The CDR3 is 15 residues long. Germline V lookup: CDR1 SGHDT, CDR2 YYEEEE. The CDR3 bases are TGTGCCAGCAGCTTGCGGGACAGATATAATTCACCCCTCCACTTT. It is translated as CASSLRDRYNSPLHF. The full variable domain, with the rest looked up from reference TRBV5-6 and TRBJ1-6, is DAGVTQSPTHLIKTRGQQVTLRCSPKSGHDTVSWYQQALGQGPQFIFQYYEEEERQRGNFPDRFSGHQFPNYSSELNVNALLLGDSALYLCASSLRDRYNSPLHFGNGTRLTVT.

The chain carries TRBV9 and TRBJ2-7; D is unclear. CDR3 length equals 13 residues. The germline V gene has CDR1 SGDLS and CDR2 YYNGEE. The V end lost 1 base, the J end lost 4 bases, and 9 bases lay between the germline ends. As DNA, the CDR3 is TGTGCCAGCAGCGTAAACGACCTTTACGAGCAGTACTTC. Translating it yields CASSVNDLYEQYF.

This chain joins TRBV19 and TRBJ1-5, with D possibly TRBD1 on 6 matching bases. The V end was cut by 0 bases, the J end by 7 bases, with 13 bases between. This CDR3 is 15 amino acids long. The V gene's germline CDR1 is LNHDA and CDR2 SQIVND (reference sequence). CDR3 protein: CASSIEVGGWQPQHF. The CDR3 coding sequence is TGTGCCAGTAGTATAGAGGTGGGGGGCTGGCAGCCCCAGCATTTT. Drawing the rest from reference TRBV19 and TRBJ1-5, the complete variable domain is DGGITQSPKYLFRKEGQNVTLSCEQNLNHDAMYWYRQDPGQGLRLIYYSQIVNDFQKGDIAEGYSVSREKKESFPLTVTSAQKNPTAFYLCASSIEVGGWQPQHFGDGTRLSIL.

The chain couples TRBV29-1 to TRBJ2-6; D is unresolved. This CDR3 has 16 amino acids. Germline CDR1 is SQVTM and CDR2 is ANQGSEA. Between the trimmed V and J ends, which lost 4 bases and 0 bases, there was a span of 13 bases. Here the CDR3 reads CSVVSYNLSGANVLTF. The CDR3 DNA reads TGCAGCGTTGTCTCCTACAACCTCTCTGGGGCCAACGTCCTGACTTTC.